This T cell receptor (beta chain) was retrieved from a study of T cell changes during pregnancy in multiple sclerosis. Germline V lookup: CDR1 MNHEY, CDR2 SMNVEV (reference sequence). The V segment lost 6 bases and the J segment 0 bases; nucleotides outside the gene matches: 1. The length of the CDR3 is 14 residues. This clone has a handful of counts. The data were produced by immunoSEQ multiplex PCR, yet TCRdb's version contains in-frame clones alone and is incomplete. The sample has 90,000 to 100,000 clones, about 93% seen once. Material: peripheral blood, obtained in the first trimester of pregnancy. The TCR comes from a female donor with multiple sclerosis, enrolled in a pregnancy study. V is TRBV27 and J is TRBJ2-1; TRBD2 matches 8 bases. Here the CDR3 DNA reads TGTGCCAGCAGAGCGGGGGTCTCCTACAATGAGCAGTTCTTC. It is translated as CASRAGVSYNEQFF.